The clone carrying this T cell receptor (beta chain) occurred a few times. No antigen is known for it. This sample was included in a study of identical twins. Study findings and constraints: Findings depended on cross-sectional statistics rather than tracking the same donors.

The V gene lost 2 bases and the J gene lost 12 bases, with 11 bases spanning the gap. The CDR3 has 13 amino acids. The germline gives CDR1 SGHTA, CDR2 FQGNSA. TCRdb re-called the 5' RACE reads with MiXCR, one entry per CDR3 protein. The profile covers about 520,000 distinct CDR3 sequences, with about 20% appearing a single time and under 0.95% taken by the ten largest. These data also featured in a second study, about T cells expressing NK-cell markers.

The TCR was taken from a woman under 30 in good health. V is TRBV7-2 and J is TRBJ1-6; D gene ambiguous. The sample taken for sequencing was CD4+ T cells sorted from blood. CDR3 region: CASSLNIGVPLHF. For the CDR3, the DNA is TGTGCCAGCAGCTTAAACATAGGCGTACCCCTCCACTTT.